The 18 T cell receptor beta chains listed next were all sequenced from one sample in a study of T cell changes during pregnancy in multiple sclerosis. Some clones are missing from TCRdb's copy, which holds only in-frame ones; the method was immunoSEQ multiplex PCR. This table has fewer than 70,000 clones, around 94% appearing once. Source: CD8+ T cells from peripheral blood mononuclear cells, taken in the third trimester of pregnancy. These receptors all come from a female donor in good health, enrolled as a control in a pregnancy study.

The chain is built from TRBV7-9 and TRBJ2-1, with TRBD1 matching over 9 bases. The CDR3 has 17 residues. Germline assignment: CDR1 SEHNR and CDR2 FQNEAQ (reference sequence). The V and J ends lost 3 bases and 6 bases, in that order; junction bases with no gene match: 12. The DNA for the CDR3 is TGTGCCAGCAGCTTGGACCTCGGGACAGGGAATGTCAATGAGCAGTTCTTC. Amino acids: CASSLDLGTGNVNEQFF.

The chain combines TRBV5-8 with TRBJ1-1; 9 nucleotides match TRBD1. CDR3 size: 16 residues. J was trimmed by 0 bases and V by 4 bases; bases with no gene match: 7. Germline-derived CDR1 and CDR2 are SGHTS and YDEGEE. CDR3 nucleotide sequence: TGTGCCAGCAGCCCTCGGACAGGGGACCTGAACACTGAAGCTTTCTTT. The encoded protein is CASSPRTGDLNTEAFF.

The chain links TRBV28 to TRBJ2-3; 7 bases are shared with TRBD1. The J segment lost 3 bases and the V segment lost 7 bases, leaving 7 bases of the junction unmatched. The CDR3 spans 14 residues. Germline V CDR1 and CDR2: MDHEN, SYDVKM. CDR3 bases: TGTGCCAGCACGCTGGCAGGGGGAACAGATACGCAGTATTTT. Amino acid sequence: CASTLAGGTDTQYF.

This rearrangement joins TRBV9 to TRBJ2-3; D is uncertain. Germline V gene sequence: CDR1 SGDLS, CDR2 YYNGEE. V shed 0 bases and J shed 4 bases, with 15 bases lying between them. CDR3 length equals 16 residues. The CDR3 here is CASSVEGEPVADTQYF. CDR3 nucleotide sequence: TGTGCCAGCAGCGTAGAAGGAGAGCCGGTCGCAGATACGCAGTATTTT.

This chain joins TRBV27 and TRBJ1-1; 7 bases match TRBD1. Per germline, CDR1 MNHEY and CDR2 SMNVEV (reference sequence). CDR3 length: 15 amino acids. The trim removed 7 bases at V and 0 bases at J, leaving 8 bases unmatched. CDR3 sequence: CASTRQGGMNTEAFF. In DNA, the CDR3 is TGTGCCAGCACTAGACAAGGGGGCATGAACACTGAAGCTTTCTTT.

This chain joins TRBV9 and TRBJ2-7; TRBD2 is a possible D gene (5 bases). The length of the CDR3 is 14 residues. Germline V CDR1 and CDR2: SGDLS, YYNGEE. V was trimmed by 2 bases and J by 2 bases, leaving 11 bases between them. CDR3 sequence (DNA): TGTGCCAGCAGCGTCGGCGGGTTGGCCTACGAGCAGTACTTC. Protein: CASSVGGLAYEQYF.

This clone is a singleton in its sample. V is TRBV9 and J is TRBJ1-1; D is ambiguous. In germline, CDR1 is SGDLS, CDR2 YYNGEE. Trimming cost V 3 bases and J 8 bases, with 5 bases left between them. CDR3 length: 10 residues. The CDR3 nucleotides are TGTGCCAGCAGCGAGAGGGAAGCTTTCTTT. Amino acid sequence: CASSEREAFF.

CDR3 sequence: CASSNDRGISSYNEQFF. CDR3 nucleotides: TGTGCCAGCAGCAATGACAGGGGGATCAGCTCCTACAATGAGCAGTTCTTC. V usage is TRBV9 and J usage is TRBJ2-1, with TRBD1 matching over 9 bases. CDR1 and CDR2 from the germline V gene are SGDLS and YYNGEE. V trimming: 4 bases; J trimming: 0 bases; junction bases outside the gene matches: 8. CDR3 length: 17 residues.

The rearrangement uses TRBV4-2 and TRBJ2-2; D uncertain. Germline V CDR1 and CDR2: LGHNA, YNFKEQ. The CDR3 runs 16 residues. The ends were cut back, 4 bases at V and 7 bases at J, with 19 bases in the middle. CDR3 region: CASSLKVPQAGGELFF. CDR3 in DNA: TGTGCCAGCAGCCTGAAGGTCCCGCAGGCAGGCGGGGAGCTGTTTTTT.

The rearrangement joins TRBV30 to TRBJ1-2, with D uncertain. Trimming removed 8 bases at V and 3 bases at J, with 10 bases between. CDR3 length equals 11 residues. From germline, CDR1 is GTSNPN and CDR2 SVGIG (reference sequence). CDR3 sequence (DNA): TGTGCCGCTAAGGACTACTATGGCTACACCTTC. It codes for CAAKDYYGYTF.

The CDR3 region is CAWSPYASGNTIYF. The CDR3 region has the DNA TGTGCCTGGAGTCCCTACGCCTCTGGAAACACCATATATTTT. The chain joins TRBV30 to TRBJ1-3; D is ambiguous. Germline CDR1 GTSNPN, CDR2 SVGIG (reference sequence). The CDR3 has 14 amino acids. The V and J ends lost 2 bases and 0 bases respectively, with 8 bases between them.

The CDR3 nucleotides read TGTGCCAGCGGGGCATCCTACGAGCAGTACTTC. Protein sequence: CASGASYEQYF. The chain employs TRBV5-6 and TRBJ2-7; TRBD1 is a possible D gene (5 bases). There are 11 residues in the CDR3. The germline V and J ends were trimmed by 7 bases and 1 base, with 6 bases remaining between them. Germline lookup yields CDR1 SGHDT and CDR2 YYEEEE.

The chain recombines TRBV4-1 with TRBJ2-3; the match to TRBD1 covers 9 bases. V was clipped by 1 base and J by 0 bases; unmatched bases: 5. The CDR3 consists of 17 residues. CDR1 and CDR2 from the germline V gene are MGHRA and YSYEKL. The DNA of the CDR3 is TGCGCCAGCAGCCAAGGTCCGACAGGGGGGAGCACAGATACGCAGTATTTT. Residues: CASSQGPTGGSTDTQYF.

The chain links TRBV28 to TRBJ1-4; 8 bases match TRBD1. J lost 0 bases, V lost 5 bases, and 14 bases had no gene match. This CDR3 has 19 residues. Looked up from germline, CDR1 is MDHEN and CDR2 is SYDVKM. The CDR3 nucleotides read TGTGCCAGCAGTATCATCCGGGACAGGCCCCCTGCAACTAATGAAAAACTGTTTTTT. It specifies CASSIIRDRPPATNEKLFF.

The chain joins TRBV4-1 to TRBJ1-1, with unresolved D. The ends were cut back, 4 bases at V and 4 bases at J, with 22 bases in the middle. This CDR3 contains 17 residues. Germline V gives CDR1 MGHRA, CDR2 YSYEKL. CDR3 sequence reads: CASSLFGSLEEGTEAFF. For the CDR3, the DNA is TGCGCCAGCAGCCTGTTTGGGTCGCTGGAGGAGGGCACTGAAGCTTTCTTT.

This CDR3 reads CASSSETGYEQYF. The DNA for the CDR3 is TGTGCCAGCAGTTCCGAGACGGGCTACGAGCAGTACTTC. The chain is built from TRBV27 and TRBJ2-7, with D uncertain. Trimming removed 4 bases from V and 3 bases from J, with 10 bases in between. Germline V gene lookup returns CDR1 MNHEY and CDR2 SMNVEV (reference sequence). The CDR3 covers 13 residues.

J is TRBJ2-7 and V is TRBV27, with TRBD1 matching 7 bases. Germline CDR1 and CDR2: MNHEY and SMNVEV (reference sequence). The V and J ends lost 6 bases and 4 bases, in that order; junction bases with no gene match: 6. There are 13 residues in the CDR3. The CDR3 nucleotides are TGTGCCAGCAGGACCGGGACAGATTACGAGCAGTACTTC. Its protein is CASRTGTDYEQYF.

This chain uses TRBV5-6 with TRBJ2-1, with TRBD1 identical over 8 bases. The CDR3 length is 15 residues. The junction had 3 bases not matched to a gene; V was cut back by 0 bases and J by 4 bases. Germline CDR1 reads SGHDT; CDR2 reads YYEEEE. The CDR3 nucleotides read TGTGCCAGCAGCTTGGGGACAGGGATATACAATGAGCAGTTCTTC. Translated: CASSLGTGIYNEQFF.